This T cell receptor beta chain was captured in a study of human T cells and chemical hapten exposure. With V trimmed by 6 bases and J by 1 base, 7 bases remained unmatched. Germline assignment: CDR1 KGHSH and CDR2 LQKENI. This CDR3 is 15 amino acids long. In TCRdb, the RACE reads were re-called with MiXCR into one record per CDR3 protein. The table shows 300,000 to 450,000 distinct CDR3 sequences, with about 5.1% occurring only once. The time point is: pre-sensitization, week 0. Stated treatment: therapeutic diphenylcyclopropenone sensitization with weekly scalp DPC. Sequencing started from total RNA isolated from unfractionated whole blood.

Sequenced material: whole blood, taken in connection with sensitization to the hapten diphenylcyclopropenone (DPC). This clonotype originated in a woman in her fifties or sixties with alopecia areata. Some clones in this sample may be carry-over from other donors' samples. The chain carries TRBV18 and TRBJ2-7; 9 nucleotides align to TRBD1. In DNA, the CDR3 is TGTGCCAGCTCGGCCCTACAGGGGGCTTCCTACGAGCAGTACTTC. Protein sequence: CASSALQGASYEQYF.